The 30 T cell receptor beta chains presented below share a single source sample, sequenced in a study of blood T cell repertoires in COVID-19. Only in-frame clones appear in the TCRdb table, and some are missing; sequencing was by immunoSEQ multiplex PCR. Of 110,000 to 150,000 clones listed, 88% were seen once; the top ten hold 1.5%. Input material: peripheral blood. These receptors were collected from a woman in her sixties or seventies with acute or convalescent COVID-19.

The gene calls are TRBV7-9 and TRBJ1-2; 9 bases fit TRBD1. The germline V gene has CDR1 SEHNR and CDR2 FQNEAQ (reference sequence). With 3 bases clipped from V and 9 bases from J, the junction kept 8 bases outside the gene matches. The CDR3 sequence is 14 residues long. Here the CDR3 reads CASSFPDRGRSYTF. The CDR3, as DNA: TGTGCCAGCAGCTTTCCGGACAGGGGTAGAAGCTACACCTTC. The complete variable domain, with remaining parts taken from reference TRBV7-9 and TRBJ1-2, reads DTGVSQNPRHKITKRGQNVTFRCDPISEHNRLYWYRQTLGQGPEFLTYFQNEAQLEKSRLLSDRFSAERPKGSFSTLEIQRTEQGDSAMYLCASSFPDRGRSYTFGSGTRLTVV.

The V call is TRBV19, the J call TRBJ1-2; 10 bases agree with TRBD1. In germline, CDR1 is LNHDA, CDR2 SQIVND (reference sequence). The CDR3 sequence is 18 residues long. Losses at the gene ends were 6 bases for V and 2 bases for J; bases not matched to a gene: 15. CDR3 DNA: TGTGCCAGTAGCCGGAGCCGAACCGGGACAGGGGCGAACTATGGCTACACCTTC. This encodes CASSRSRTGTGANYGYTF. Full variable domain (missing parts from reference TRBV19 and TRBJ1-2): DGGITQSPKYLFRKEGQNVTLSCEQNLNHDAMYWYRQDPGQGLRLIYYSQIVNDFQKGDIAEGYSVSREKKESFPLTVTSAQKNPTAFYLCASSRSRTGTGANYGYTFGSGTRLTVV.

This chain joins TRBV6-5 and TRBJ2-6, with D possibly TRBD1 on 5 matching bases. Between the trimmed V and J ends, which lost 5 bases and 1 base, there was a span of 9 bases. The germline CDR1 and CDR2 sequences are MNHEY and SVGAGI. The CDR3 totals 15 residues. The CDR3 coding sequence is TGTGCCAGCAGTAGGGGCGTTTCTGGGGCCAACGTCCTGACTTTC. Its protein product is CASSRGVSGANVLTF.

This clone has a handful of counts. This chain uses TRBV7-9 with TRBJ1-1; D remains unclear. The germline V and J ends were trimmed by 3 bases and 4 bases, with 12 bases remaining between them. Germline CDR1 SEHNR, CDR2 FQNEAQ (reference sequence). The CDR3 spans 14 residues. CDR3 bases: TGTGCCAGCAGCTTGAGGAAGAGAGGCACTGAAGCTTTCTTT. It specifies CASSLRKRGTEAFF.

This clone was detected only once. This chain connects TRBV19 to TRBJ1-5, with D tentatively TRBD1 (6 bases). The germline CDR1 and CDR2 sequences are LNHDA and SQIVND (reference sequence). Deletions cut 6 bases from V and 4 bases from J, with 16 bases between. CDR3 length equals 15 residues. The DNA of the CDR3 is TGTGCCAGTAGAAACAGGGTAGAAGGGAATCAGCCCCAGCATTTT. Its translation: CASRNRVEGNQPQHF.

V and J are TRBV13 and TRBJ2-5, with TRBD1 identical over 9 bases. Germline CDR1 is PRHDT and CDR2 is FYEKMQ (reference sequence). CDR3 length: 15 residues. The V and J ends lost 4 bases and 5 bases, in that order; junction bases with no gene match: 8. In DNA form, the CDR3 reads TGTGCCAGCAGCTACAACAGGGGGCTGGGGGAGACCCAGTACTTC. Translation gives CASSYNRGLGETQYF.

The chain links TRBV30 to TRBJ2-7; possibly TRBD2 for D (7 bases). CDR1 and CDR2 (germline): GTSNPN, SVGIG (reference sequence). The CDR3 covers 15 residues. V was shortened by 5 bases and J by 5 bases, with 22 bases between the two germline ends. CDR3 protein: CAWSVGIGGADEQYF. The CDR3 nucleotides are TGTGCCTGGTCCGTAGGTATTGGGGGGGCGGACGAGCAGTACTTC.

This chain connects TRBV3-1 (or the pseudogene TRBV3-2) to TRBJ2-7; 7 positions match TRBD1. The trim removed 2 bases at V and 6 bases at J, leaving 13 bases unmatched. The CDR3 consists of 16 residues. Germline lookup yields CDR1 LGHDT and CDR2 YNNKEL (reference sequence). The CDR3 sequence: CASSQRGPDRVSEQYF. As DNA, the CDR3 is TGTGCCAGCAGCCAAAGAGGCCCCGACAGGGTATCCGAGCAGTACTTC.

CDR3 in amino acids: CASSYTGLAAYEQYF. DNA of the CDR3: TGTGCCAGCAGTTACACGGGACTAGCTGCGTACGAGCAGTACTTC. The J gene is TRBJ2-7, the V gene TRBV6-5; the match to TRBD2 covers 9 bases. Germline CDR1 MNHEY, CDR2 SVGAGI. V lost 2 bases, J lost 4 bases, and 6 bases stayed unmatched. There are 15 residues in the CDR3.

V gene TRBV10-3 combines with J gene TRBJ2-1; TRBD2 aligns across 9 bases. The CDR3 length is 14 residues. Germline assignment: CDR1 ENHRY and CDR2 SYGVKD. After removal of 3 bases from V and 9 bases from J, the junction contained 6 bases not matched to a gene. The CDR3 sequence is CAISDGGGALEQFF. The DNA of the CDR3 is TGTGCCATCAGTGATGGCGGGGGGGCCCTTGAGCAGTTCTTC.

The J gene is TRBJ1-6, the V gene TRBV6-5, with a possible D match to TRBD1 (6 bases). The germline V and J ends were trimmed by 5 bases and 7 bases, with 15 bases remaining between them. The CDR3 sequence is 15 residues long. The germline gives CDR1 MNHEY, CDR2 SVGAGI. CDR3 loop: CASSPPGHANSPLHF. In DNA, the CDR3 is TGTGCCAGCAGTCCTCCGGGACACGCAAATTCACCCCTCCACTTT.

This clone was observed a handful of times. This chain links TRBV30 with TRBJ1-2, with no clear D. This CDR3 contains 12 residues. V was cut by 3 bases and J by 2 bases, with 7 bases left in between. Germline assignment: CDR1 GTSNPN and CDR2 SVGIG (reference sequence). Written as DNA, the CDR3 is TGTGCCTGGAGGAGACAAAACTATGGCTACACCTTC. Protein: CAWRRQNYGYTF.

This clone came up once. The chain combines TRBV5-4 with TRBJ1-2, with D tentatively TRBD1 (6 bases). The CDR3 extends over 14 amino acids. V gave up 4 bases and J gave up 7 bases, with 17 bases separating them. CDR1 and CDR2 (germline): SGHNT, YYREEE (reference sequence). The CDR3 reads CASSQDSGAGGYTF. The CDR3 DNA follows: TGTGCCAGCAGCCAAGATTCAGGGGCTGGTGGCTACACCTTC.

This chain links TRBV5-1 with TRBJ1-1; 9 bases align to TRBD1. The CDR3 covers 15 residues. Trimming took 5 bases from V and 4 from J; bases not matched to a gene: 9. Germline CDR1 reads SGHRS; CDR2 reads YFSETQ. CDR3 sequence: CASSPLGTGSTEAFF. For the CDR3, the DNA is TGCGCCAGCAGTCCCCTTGGGACAGGGTCCACTGAAGCTTTCTTT.

This clone turned up a few times. The chain recombines TRBV5-1 with TRBJ2-7; 9 nucleotides agree with TRBD1. This CDR3 is 16 amino acids long. The V and J ends lost 4 bases and 1 base, in that order; junction bases with no gene match: 9. Germline CDR1 is SGHRS and CDR2 is YFSETQ. The CDR3 loop reads CASSNSGTGLSYEQYF. The DNA of the CDR3 is TGCGCCAGCAGCAATTCCGGGACAGGGCTTTCCTACGAGCAGTACTTC.

In its sample, this clone was seen once. V gene TRBV29-1 combines with J gene TRBJ2-7; perhaps TRBD1 as D (6 bases). The germline V gene encodes CDR1 SQVTM and CDR2 ANQGSEA. V lost 4 bases to trimming and J lost 1 base, with 14 bases between them. The CDR3 totals 14 residues. CDR3 region: CSVANRVGSYEQYF. DNA of the CDR3: TGCAGCGTTGCTAACAGGGTAGGTTCCTACGAGCAGTACTTC.

The chain employs TRBV30 and TRBJ1-6, with 8 nucleotides matching TRBD1. The CDR3 runs 15 residues. V was pared by 8 bases and J by 4 bases, with 10 bases of the junction left unmatched. Germline CDR1 reads GTSNPN; CDR2 reads SVGIG (reference sequence). The CDR3 is CAGNRGKVYNSPLHF. In DNA, the CDR3 is TGTGCCGGGAACAGGGGGAAGGTTTATAATTCACCCCTCCACTTT.

The gene calls are TRBV15 and TRBJ1-2; D remains unclear. Germline V gene sequence: CDR1 LNHNV, CDR2 YYDKDF (reference sequence). The CDR3 extends over 15 amino acids. V was shortened by 1 base and J by 6 bases, with 15 bases between the two germline ends. This CDR3 is CATSRVSGTYDGYTF. For the CDR3, the DNA is TGTGCCACCAGCAGAGTATCGGGTACTTATGATGGCTACACCTTC.

This clone was seen a few times. This sequence joins TRBV4-1 and TRBJ2-2; 9 bases fit TRBD2. CDR3 size: 17 residues. Looked up from germline, CDR1 is MGHRA and CDR2 is YSYEKL. V was pared by 0 bases and J by 6 bases, with 8 bases of the junction left unmatched. This CDR3 is CASSQEPGLAQAGELFF. CDR3 nucleotides: TGCGCCAGCAGCCAAGAGCCGGGACTAGCCCAAGCCGGGGAGCTGTTTTTT.

J is TRBJ1-4 and V is TRBV7-9; a possible D gene is TRBD1 (6 bases). Trimming pared 5 bases from V and 8 bases from J, leaving 30 bases between. This CDR3 contains 19 residues. Germline loops: CDR1 SEHNR, CDR2 FQNEAQ (reference sequence). CDR3 in DNA: TGTGCCAGCAGCCCAGAGGAGTGGTACAGGGCCGTGCAACGCGAAAAACTGTTTTTT. It specifies CASSPEEWYRAVQREKLFF.

The V and J genes are TRBV10-2 and TRBJ1-5, with no clear D. CDR3 length: 15 amino acids. Deletions cut 6 bases from V and 0 bases from J, with 12 bases between. CDR1 and CDR2 from the germline V gene are WSHSY and SAAADI. The CDR3 is CASSATEYSNQPQHF. CDR3 coding DNA: TGCGCCAGCAGCGCCACAGAGTATAGCAATCAGCCCCAGCATTTT.

The CDR3 spells CASAWMGQGVSGYTF. The CDR3 nucleotides read TGTGCCAGCGCCTGGATGGGACAGGGTGTCTCTGGCTACACCTTC. V and J are TRBV27 and TRBJ1-2, with TRBD1 identical over 9 bases. V was pared by 8 bases and J by 7 bases, with 14 bases of the junction left unmatched. Germline V lookup: CDR1 MNHEY, CDR2 SMNVEV (reference sequence). The CDR3 covers 15 residues.

CDR3 sequence: CATNDRGLMNTEAFF. CDR3 in DNA: TGTGCCACCAACGACAGGGGATTAATGAACACTGAAGCTTTCTTT. The J gene is TRBJ1-1, the V gene TRBV10-3, with TRBD1 matching over 8 bases. The CDR3 sequence is 15 residues long. The germline V gene has CDR1 ENHRY and CDR2 SYGVKD. V gave up 10 bases and J gave up 0 bases; unmatched junction bases: 10.

V gene TRBV5-4 combines with J gene TRBJ2-1, with a tentative D call TRBD2 (6 bases). Trimming took off 0 bases at V and 5 bases at J, with 18 bases between the two ends. CDR1 and CDR2 (germline): SGHNT, YYREEE (reference sequence). The CDR3 covers 17 residues. CDR3 DNA sequence: TGTGCCAGCAGCTTGGGAAGGTCGACGGGGGTAAACAATGAGCAGTTCTTC. Translating it yields CASSLGRSTGVNNEQFF.

The chain is built from TRBV28 and TRBJ1-2; possible D gene TRBD1, 5 bases. The CDR3 length is 13 residues. Germline lookup yields CDR1 MDHEN and CDR2 SYDVKM. V lost 6 bases, J lost 0 bases, and 8 bases lay in between. CDR3 DNA sequence: TGTGCCAGCAGCAGGGATTCTAACTATGGCTACACCTTC. It encodes CASSRDSNYGYTF.

The chain employs TRBV19 and TRBJ1-6; tentatively, D is TRBD1 (5 bases). Looked up from germline, CDR1 is LNHDA and CDR2 is SQIVND (reference sequence). There are 16 residues in the CDR3. The V end lost 5 bases, the J end lost 7 bases, and 18 bases lay between the germline ends. The DNA for the CDR3 is TGTGCCAGTAGTCCCAGGCAGGGTTTCGGGAATTCACCCCTCCACTTT. Its translation is CASSPRQGFGNSPLHF.

The gene calls are TRBV12-3 or TRBV12-4 and TRBJ1-5; 7 bases line up with TRBD1. This CDR3 spans 13 amino acids. Unmatched junction bases numbered 2, after V lost 4 bases and J lost 5 bases. The CDR3 bases are TGTGCCAGCAGTTGGACAGGTGATCAGCCCCAGCATTTT. It is translated as CASSWTGDQPQHF.

The genes are TRBV27 and TRBJ1-5; 9 bases align to TRBD1. Per the germline V gene, CDR1 is MNHEY and CDR2 is SMNVEV (reference sequence). Losses at the gene ends were 6 bases for V and 8 bases for J; bases not matched to a gene: 11. This CDR3 spans 15 amino acids. DNA for the CDR3: TGTGCCAGCAGAATACAGGGGGCGCTTTCGGAGCCCCAGCATTTT. It codes for CASRIQGALSEPQHF.

The V and J genes are TRBV12-3 or TRBV12-4 and TRBJ2-3; tentative D call: TRBD2 (5 bases). This CDR3 has 12 amino acids. Trimming removed 5 bases at V and 14 bases at J, with 17 bases between. CDR3 protein: CASSDWEYAGYF. The CDR3 DNA reads as TGTGCCAGCAGTGACTGGGAGTACGCAGGGTATTTT.

This chain's CDR3 is CASSQEQGTGTKNIQYF. DNA of the CDR3: TGTGCCAGCAGCCAAGAACAGGGTACTGGTACCAAAAACATTCAGTACTTC. V and J are TRBV4-2 and TRBJ2-4, with D possibly matching TRBD1 (6 bases). Germline V gives CDR1 LGHNA, CDR2 YNFKEQ. Trimming took 0 bases from V and 2 from J, leaving 14 bases between them. CDR3 size: 17 residues.